This T cell receptor (beta chain) derives from a study of T cell responses to AZD1222 COVID-19 vaccine. The CDR3 loop spans 20 amino acids. Germline CDR1 reads SGHVS; CDR2 reads FNYEAQ. V lost 2 bases to trimming and J lost 5 bases; unmatched junction nucleotides: 14. The data were produced by immunoSEQ multiplex PCR, yet TCRdb's version contains in-frame clones alone and is incomplete. Seen here are about 150,000 clones, about nine tenths observed once, and the top ten hold about 1.7%. The source is an adult in good health. The chain uses TRBV7-6 and TRBJ2-1; 14 bases map to TRBD2. Source: peripheral blood, taken on day 0 of AZD1222 vaccination. CDR3 protein: CASSLPRPGLAGVWDNEQFF. As DNA, the CDR3 is TGTGCCAGCAGCTTACCTAGACCGGGACTAGCGGGAGTTTGGGACAATGAGCAGTTCTTC.